This record covers a single TCR beta chain. The V end was cut by 4 bases, the J end by 2 bases, with 10 bases between. The CDR3 covers 13 residues. From germline, CDR1 is SGHDT and CDR2 YYEEEE. The record originates from a study of blood T cell repertoires in COVID-19. The overall study: COVID-19 samples collected from the United States, Italy and Spain covered acute and convalescent phases.

As processed by the authors: Quantification of nucleated cells was approximated via reference gene primer amplification. Libraries were prepared by immunoSEQ multiplex PCR; TCRdb keeps only in-frame clonotypes and omits some of them. From that table come the V and J calls and clone size; the DNA was used to work out D and trimming. The sample lists about 49,000 clones; around 81% were seen once. This receptor was identified in a woman at least 80 years old with COVID-19, enrolled during active disease. V gene TRBV5-6 combines with J gene TRBJ2-7; perhaps TRBD1 as D (5 bases). Source material: peripheral blood. CDR3 region: CASSEDRAYEQYF. The CDR3 nucleotides are TGTGCCAGCAGCGAAGACAGAGCCTACGAGCAGTACTTC.